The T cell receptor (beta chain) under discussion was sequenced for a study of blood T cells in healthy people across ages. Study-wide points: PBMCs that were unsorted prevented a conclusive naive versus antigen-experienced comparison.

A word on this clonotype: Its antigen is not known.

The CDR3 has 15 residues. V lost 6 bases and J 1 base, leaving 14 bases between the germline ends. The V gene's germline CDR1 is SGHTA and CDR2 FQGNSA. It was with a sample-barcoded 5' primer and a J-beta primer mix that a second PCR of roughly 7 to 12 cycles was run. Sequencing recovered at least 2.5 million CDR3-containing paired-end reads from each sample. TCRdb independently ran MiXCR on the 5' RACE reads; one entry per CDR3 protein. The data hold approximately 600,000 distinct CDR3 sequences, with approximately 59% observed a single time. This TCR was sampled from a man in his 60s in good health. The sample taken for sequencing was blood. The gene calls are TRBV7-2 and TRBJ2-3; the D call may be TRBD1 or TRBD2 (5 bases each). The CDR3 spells CASRPYGARTDTQYF. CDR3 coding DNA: TGTGCCAGCAGACCATACGGGGCTCGCACAGATACGCAGTATTTT. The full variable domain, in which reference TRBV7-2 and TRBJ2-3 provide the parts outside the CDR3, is GAGVSQSPSNKVTEKGKDVELRCDPISGHTALYWYRQSLGQGLEFLIYFQGNSAPDKSGLPSDRFSAERTGGSVSTLTIQRTQQEDSAVYLCASRPYGARTDTQYFGPGTRLTVL.